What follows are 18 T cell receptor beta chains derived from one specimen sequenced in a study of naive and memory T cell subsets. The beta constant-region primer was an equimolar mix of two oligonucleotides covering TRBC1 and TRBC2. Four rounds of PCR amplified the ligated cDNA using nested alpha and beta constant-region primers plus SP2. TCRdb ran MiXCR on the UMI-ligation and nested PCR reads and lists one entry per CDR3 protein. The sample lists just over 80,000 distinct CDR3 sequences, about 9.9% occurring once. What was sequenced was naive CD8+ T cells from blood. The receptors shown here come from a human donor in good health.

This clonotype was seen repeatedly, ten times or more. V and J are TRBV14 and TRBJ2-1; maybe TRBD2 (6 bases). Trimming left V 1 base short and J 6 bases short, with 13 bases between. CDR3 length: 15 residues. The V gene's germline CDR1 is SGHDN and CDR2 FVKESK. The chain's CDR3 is CASSQVSSSGNEQFF. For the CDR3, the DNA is TGTGCCAGCAGCCAAGTGTCGAGTAGCGGCAATGAGCAGTTCTTC.

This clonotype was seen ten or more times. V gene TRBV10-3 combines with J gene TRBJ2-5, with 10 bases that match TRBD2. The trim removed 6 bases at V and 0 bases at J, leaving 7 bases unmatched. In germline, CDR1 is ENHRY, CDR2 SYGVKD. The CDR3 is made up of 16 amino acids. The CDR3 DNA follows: TGTGCCATCAGGGAAGCGGGAGGGACAGACCAAGAGACCCAGTACTTC. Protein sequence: CAIREAGGTDQETQYF.

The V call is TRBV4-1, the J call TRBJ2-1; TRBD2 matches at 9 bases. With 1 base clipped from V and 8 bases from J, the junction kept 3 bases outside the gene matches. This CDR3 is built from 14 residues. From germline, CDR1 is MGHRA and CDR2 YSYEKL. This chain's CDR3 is CASSQARGRDEQFF. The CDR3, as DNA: TGCGCCAGCAGCCAAGCACGCGGGAGGGATGAGCAGTTCTTC.

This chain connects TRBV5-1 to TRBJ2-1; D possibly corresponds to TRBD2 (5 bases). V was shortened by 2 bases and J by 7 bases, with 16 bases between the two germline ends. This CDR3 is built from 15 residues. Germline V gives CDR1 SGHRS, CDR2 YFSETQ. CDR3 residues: CASSLEGTLGNEQFF. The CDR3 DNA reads TGCGCCAGCAGCTTAGAGGGTACTTTAGGGAATGAGCAGTTCTTC. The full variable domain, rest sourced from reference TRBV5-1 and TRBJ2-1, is KAGVTQTPRYLIKTRGQQVTLSCSPISGHRSVSWYQQTPGQGLQFLFEYFSETQRNKGNFPGRFSGRQFSNSRSEMNVSTLELGDSALYLCASSLEGTLGNEQFFGPGTRLTVL.

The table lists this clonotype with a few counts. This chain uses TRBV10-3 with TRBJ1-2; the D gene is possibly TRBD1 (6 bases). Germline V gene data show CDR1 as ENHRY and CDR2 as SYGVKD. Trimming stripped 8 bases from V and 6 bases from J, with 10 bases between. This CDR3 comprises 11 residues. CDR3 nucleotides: TGTGCCATCGGGGGGCTCGATGGCTACACCTTC. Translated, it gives CAIGGLDGYTF.

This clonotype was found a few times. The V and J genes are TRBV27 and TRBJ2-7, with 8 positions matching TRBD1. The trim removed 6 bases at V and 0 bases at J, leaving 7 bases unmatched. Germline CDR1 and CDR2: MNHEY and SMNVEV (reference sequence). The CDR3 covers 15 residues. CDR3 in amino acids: CASSRNRGNSYEQYF. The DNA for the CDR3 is TGTGCCAGCAGCCGTAACAGGGGGAACTCCTACGAGCAGTACTTC.

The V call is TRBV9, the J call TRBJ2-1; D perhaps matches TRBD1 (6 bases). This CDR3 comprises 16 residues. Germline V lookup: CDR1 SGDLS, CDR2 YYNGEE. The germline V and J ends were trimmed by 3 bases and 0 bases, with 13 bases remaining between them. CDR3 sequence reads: CASSAPQGPSYNEQFF. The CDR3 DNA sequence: TGTGCCAGCAGCGCCCCGCAGGGGCCCTCCTACAATGAGCAGTTCTTC.

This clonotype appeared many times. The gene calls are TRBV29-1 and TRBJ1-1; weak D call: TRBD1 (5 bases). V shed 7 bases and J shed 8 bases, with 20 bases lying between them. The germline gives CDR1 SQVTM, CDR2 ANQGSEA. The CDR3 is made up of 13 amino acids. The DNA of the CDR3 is TGCAGCGGTTGGGGGGGATCGCACCCCGAAGCTTTCTTT. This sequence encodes CSGWGGSHPEAFF.

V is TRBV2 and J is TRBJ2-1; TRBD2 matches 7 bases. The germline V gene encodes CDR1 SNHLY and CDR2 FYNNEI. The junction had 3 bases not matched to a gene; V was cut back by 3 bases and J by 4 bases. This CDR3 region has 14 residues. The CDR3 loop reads CASSELADYNEQFF. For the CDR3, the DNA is TGTGCCAGCAGTGAGCTAGCGGATTACAATGAGCAGTTCTTC.

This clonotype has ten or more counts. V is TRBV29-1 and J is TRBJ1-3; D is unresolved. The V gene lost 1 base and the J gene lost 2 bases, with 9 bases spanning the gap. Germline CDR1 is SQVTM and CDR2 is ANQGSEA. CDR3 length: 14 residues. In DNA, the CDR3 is TGCAGCGTTGAAGGTCATGGTCCTGGAAACACCATATATTTT. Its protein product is CSVEGHGPGNTIYF.

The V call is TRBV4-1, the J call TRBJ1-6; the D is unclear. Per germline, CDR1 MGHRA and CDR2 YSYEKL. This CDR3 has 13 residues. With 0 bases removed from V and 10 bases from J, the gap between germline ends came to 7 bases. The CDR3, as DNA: TGCGCCAGCAGCCAAGATTTCGGGTCACCCCTCCACTTT. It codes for CASSQDFGSPLHF.

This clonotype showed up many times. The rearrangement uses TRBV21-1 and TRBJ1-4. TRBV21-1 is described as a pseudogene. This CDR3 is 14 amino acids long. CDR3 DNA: TGTGCCAGCTGCCAGACGTCCTCGTATGAAAAACTGTTTTTT. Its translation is CASCQTSSYEKLFF.

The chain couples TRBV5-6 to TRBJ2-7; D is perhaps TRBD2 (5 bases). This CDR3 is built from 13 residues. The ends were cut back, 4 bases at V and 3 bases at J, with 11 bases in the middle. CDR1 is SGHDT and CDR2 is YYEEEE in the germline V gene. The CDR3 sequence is CASSTSAGYEQYF. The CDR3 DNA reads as TGTGCCAGCAGCACCTCTGCGGGCTACGAGCAGTACTTC.

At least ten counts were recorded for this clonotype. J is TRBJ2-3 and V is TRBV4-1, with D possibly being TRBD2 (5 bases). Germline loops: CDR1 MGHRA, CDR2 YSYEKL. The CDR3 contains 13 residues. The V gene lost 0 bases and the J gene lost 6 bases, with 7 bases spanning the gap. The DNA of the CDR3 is TGCGCCAGCAGCCAAGATCAGCGGGATACGCAGTATTTT. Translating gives CASSQDQRDTQYF.

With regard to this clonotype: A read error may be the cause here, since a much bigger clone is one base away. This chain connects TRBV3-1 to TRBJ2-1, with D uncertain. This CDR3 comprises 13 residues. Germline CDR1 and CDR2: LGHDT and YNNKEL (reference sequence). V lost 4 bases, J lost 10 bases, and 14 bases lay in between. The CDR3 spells CASSRDRRIEQFF. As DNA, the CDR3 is TGTGCCAGCAGCCGAGATAGGAGAATCGAGCAGTTCTTC.

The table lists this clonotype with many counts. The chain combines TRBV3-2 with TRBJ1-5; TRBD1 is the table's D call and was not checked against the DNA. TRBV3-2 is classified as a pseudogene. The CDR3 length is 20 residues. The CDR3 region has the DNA TGTGCCAGCAGCCAAGATTCAAACCGGGACAGACAATATAGCAATCAGCCCCAGCATTTT. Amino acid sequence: CASSQDSNRDRQYSNQPQHF.

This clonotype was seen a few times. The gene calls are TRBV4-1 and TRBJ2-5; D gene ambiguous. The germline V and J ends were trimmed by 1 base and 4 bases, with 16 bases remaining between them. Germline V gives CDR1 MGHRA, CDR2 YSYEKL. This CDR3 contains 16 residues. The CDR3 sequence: CASSQGSPRYLETQYF. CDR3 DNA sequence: TGCGCCAGCAGCCAAGGAAGCCCCAGGTACCTAGAGACCCAGTACTTC.

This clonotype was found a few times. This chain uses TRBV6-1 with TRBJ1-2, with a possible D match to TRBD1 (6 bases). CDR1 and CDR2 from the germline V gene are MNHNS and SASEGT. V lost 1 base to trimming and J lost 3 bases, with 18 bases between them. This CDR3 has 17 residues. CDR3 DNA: TGTGCCAGCAGTGAAGGGGGTGACAGGCTCCTAGACTATGGCTACACCTTC. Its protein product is CASSEGGDRLLDYGYTF.